What follows describes a single T cell receptor beta chain. The antigen is not known. The length of the CDR3 is 12 residues. This sample was taken from a study of T cells expressing NK-cell markers. Findings and caveats of the study: Roughly six donors showed dominant NKG2C+ clonotypes comprising roughly 1.0-7.5% of their CD8+ T cells.

TCRdb re-called the 5' RACE reads; one entry per CDR3 protein, DNA not given. This listing includes about 190,000 distinct CDR3 sequences. What was sequenced was blood T cells: a sorted CD56 or NKG2C T cell subset, CD4+ or CD8+ T cells, or bulk PBMC T cells (not recorded which). The chain couples TRBV12-3 or TRBV12-4 to TRBJ2-3. The TCR was taken from a man aged 18-70 years in good health. This chain's CDR3 is CAITSLGDTQYF.